This TCR beta chain was captured by sequencing in a study of blood T cell repertoires in COVID-19. Study as a whole: Acute and convalescent COVID-19 specimens originated in the United States, Italy and Spain. The cDNA or gDNA used as material had been derived from T cells, B-cell-depleted T cells, or PBMCs.

CDR1 SGHNT and CDR2 YYREEE come from the germline V gene (reference sequence). The CDR3 runs 18 residues. V was clipped by 1 base and J by 0 bases; unmatched bases: 12. Authors' processing steps: Amplifying reference gene primers gave estimates of nucleated cell counts. Sequenced by immunoSEQ multiplex PCR; TCRdb stores in-frame clones only, minus some. V and J calls plus clone size are reproduced from that table; the DNA served to infer D and trimming. In the table there are about 180,000 clones, around 88% of which are singletons. This chain joins TRBV5-4 and TRBJ2-5, with TRBD2 matching over 7 bases. Sequencing was done on a sample of peripheral blood. The sequence was obtained from a woman younger than 45 with acute or convalescent COVID-19. CDR3 DNA sequence: TGTGCCAGCAGCTTGTCGTCTAGCGGAATAGAACACCAAGAGACCCAGTACTTC. The encoded protein is CASSLSSSGIEHQETQYF.